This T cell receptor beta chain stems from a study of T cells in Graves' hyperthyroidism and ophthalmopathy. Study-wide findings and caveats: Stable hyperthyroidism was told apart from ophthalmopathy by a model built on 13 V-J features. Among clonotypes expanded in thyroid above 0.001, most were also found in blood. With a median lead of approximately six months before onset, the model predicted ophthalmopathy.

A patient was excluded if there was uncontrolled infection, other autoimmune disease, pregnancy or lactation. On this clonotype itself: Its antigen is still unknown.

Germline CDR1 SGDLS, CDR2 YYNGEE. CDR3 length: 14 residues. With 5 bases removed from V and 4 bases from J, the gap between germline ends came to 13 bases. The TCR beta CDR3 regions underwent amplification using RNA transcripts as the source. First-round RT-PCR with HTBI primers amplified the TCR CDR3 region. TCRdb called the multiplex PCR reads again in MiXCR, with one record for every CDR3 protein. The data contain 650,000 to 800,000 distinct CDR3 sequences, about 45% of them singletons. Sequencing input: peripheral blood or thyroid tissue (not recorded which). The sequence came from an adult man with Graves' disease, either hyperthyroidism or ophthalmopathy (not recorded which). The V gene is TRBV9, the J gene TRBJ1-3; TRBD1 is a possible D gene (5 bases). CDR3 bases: TGTGCCAGCAGTTTATCGACAGAAGGAAACACCATATATTTT. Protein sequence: CASSLSTEGNTIYF. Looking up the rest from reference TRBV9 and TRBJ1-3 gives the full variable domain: DSGVTQTPKHLITATGQRVTLRCSPRSGDLSVYWYQQSLDQGLQFLIQYYNGEERAKGNILERFSAQQFPDLHSELNLSSLELGDSALYFCASSLSTEGNTIYFGEGSWLTVV.